This T cell receptor beta chain was recovered during a study of neoadjuvant anti-PD-1 for oral cavity cancer. TCRdb's copy holds only in-frame clones and misses some; the assay was immunoSEQ multiplex PCR. The data hold 55,000 to 75,000 clones, with roughly 90% observed a single time. The CDR3 totals 15 residues. V shed 5 bases and J shed 4 bases, with 15 bases lying between them. Germline lookup yields CDR1 SGHVS and CDR2 FNYEAQ. The time point: after neoadjuvant nivolumab, at surgical resection. Stage II-IVA oral cavity squamous cell carcinoma was new and untreated by systemic or radiation therapy. Sequenced here: PBMCs, sampled after nivolumab (anti-PD-1) treatment. V usage is TRBV7-6 and J usage is TRBJ1-5; D uncertain. This sequence was found in a person between 35 and 79 years old with oral cavity squamous cell carcinoma. The CDR3 sequence is CASSRGLALNQPQHF. The CDR3 DNA sequence: TGTGCCAGCAGCCGAGGACTGGCCCTGAATCAGCCCCAGCATTTT. The full variable domain, rest sourced from reference TRBV7-6 and TRBJ1-5, is GAGVSQSPRYKVTKRGQDVALRCDPISGHVSLYWYRQALGQGPEFLTYFNYEAQQDKSGLPNDRFSAERPEGSISTLTIQRTEQRDSAMYRCASSRGLALNQPQHFGDGTRLSIL.